This T cell receptor (beta chain) appears in the sequencing data of a study of blood T cell repertoires in COVID-19. For the study at large: Acute-phase and convalescent COVID-19 samples originated in the United States, Italy and Spain. The cDNA or gDNA used as material had been derived from T cells, B-cell-depleted T cells, or PBMCs.

Original methodology: It was from reference gene primer amplification that nucleated cell counts were estimated. Generated by immunoSEQ multiplex PCR, the TCRdb table keeps only in-frame clones and is missing some. D and trimming come from the DNA, and the V and J calls and clone size come from that table. This table has 60,000 to 85,000 clones, around 78% appearing once. Germline V gene data show CDR1 as MNHEY and CDR2 as SVGAGI. The trim removed 5 bases at V and 4 bases at J, leaving 9 bases unmatched. There are 15 residues in the CDR3. The TCR comes from a human donor in a cohort sampled during active COVID-19. Specimen: peripheral blood. The chain carries TRBV6-5 and TRBJ2-7, with 9 bases lining up with TRBD1. The CDR3 here is CASSSRSGQGYEQYF. In DNA, the CDR3 is TGTGCCAGCAGTAGCCGGTCGGGACAGGGTTACGAGCAGTACTTC.